This T cell receptor beta chain was sequenced in a study of long-term antiretroviral therapy in people with HIV (dated by TCRdb to 2021 to 2024). Turning to the overall study: Collection of the earliest samples took place about a decade ahead of the 2015 WHO recommendation for immediate ART, at a time when ART was typically delayed until CD4 counts fell. Among the approximately 30 participants with HIV, eleven to twelve were female. No cross-contamination during QIAcube processing was shown when test extractions of a monoclonal T-cell line were performed alongside fewer than 35 polyclonal samples. A retrospective serial study tested whether changes in peripheral blood TRB repertoire composition and diversity were associated with ART initiation and durable HIV suppression. From some 33 adults with confirmed HIV infection, the cohort provided 150 to 200 cryopreserved PBMC samples, gathered serially across a mean of around six years (range 1-12).

CDR1 SEHNR and CDR2 FQNEAQ were looked up in the germline V gene (reference sequence). The CDR3 goes from the cysteine to the phenylalanine over 15 residues. Just the 45-base CDR3 DNA is kept, in frame starting at base 1. Trimming at the junction amounts to 5 bases on V and 5 bases on J, and the germline ends lie 18 bases apart. The investigation overall reported the following: Compared with controls, HIV repertoires had narrower CDR3 length ranges, and the network structure pointed to an antigen-experienced repertoire that shifted only slightly toward naive after ART. The samples span the years 2004 to 2017, and the ART regimens used may be less effective than current regimens. Because PBMC availability was limited, only the TCR beta chain was sequenced, with no alpha chain pairing. ART initiation was associated with a significant increase in TRB diversity, but diversity stayed significantly below transplant donor controls even after long-term ART. No data were available on ART adherence, viral resistance or therapy changes, limiting inferences about post-ART repertoire changes. At every time point, the repertoire was dominated by expanded TRB clones first identified before ART initiation, although this dominance fluctuated and, in many PLHIV, declined after ART. Because cell numbers in pre-ART samples were limited, unsorted PBMC were profiled instead of sorted CD4+ and CD8+ T cells.

The immunoSEQ hsTCRB v3.0 assay was used at survey level resolution to sequence the TRB variable region. A depth of about 35,000-55,000 T-cell genomes per sample was targeted for TRB sequencing. TRB libraries were pooled and sequenced on an Illumina MiSeq using a v3 150-cycle kit. From the authors' description of their analysis: Repertoire analysis was run in R within a reproducible Nextflow workflow that covered QC, data transformation and analysis. LymphoSeq2, an R package for exploring AIRR-Seq data, was used to implement custom analyses. A few samples that yielded fewer than 5000 total TRB sequences were excluded, so that some 190 HIV repertoires were analyzed. Among the approximately 190 retained HIV repertoires, about 57 were collected before ART initiation and around 130 after ART initiation. Repertoires were downsampled to 5000 TRB nucleotide sequences, and summary statistics were averaged over 100 downsampling iterations. The analysis kept only TRB sequences whose CDR3 regions were at least seven amino acids long. Two measures captured diversity: a Shannon entropy-derived clonality score and the Gini coefficient. In the repertoire networks, any two of the top 5000 CDR3 amino acid sequences were connected whenever the two sequences differed by an edit distance of one. Antigen specificity groups and MHC restriction were predicted for TRB CDR3 amino acid sequences with GLIPH2. Known CMV, EBV, HIV or tissue antigen associations were flagged by matching CDR3 amino acid sequences against VDJdb and McPAS-TCR. Pre-ART, post-ART and control groups were compared with Wilcoxon signed-rank tests and Holm-Bonferroni correction. This is the immuneACCESS table as TCRdb keeps it, with only in-frame sequences that have V and J called. A part of the clones is gone; compared with another copy, unresolved V genes explain less than half, and the rest is unexplained. That table furnishes V, J and clone size, whereas the DNA furnished D and trimming. The sample table shows under 50,000 clones, and about 90% are seen once. Of the sample, 3.5% to 4.5% is held by the ten largest clones.

As concerns this clone: Its antigen specificity is not known. No base quality information exists; no much larger clone differs at one position.

Inclusion was restricted to participants for whom at least one PBMC sample before ART initiation and at least two post-ART samples were available. All participants with HIV were treated in the United States of America. Before DNA extraction, cryopreserved samples of 1-10 million PBMC were thawed and washed. At the time of the earliest PBMC sample, participants with HIV were aged between about 20 and 54 years. PBMC samples were contributed by each participant from 1-4 timepoints before ART initiation and 2-8 timepoints after ART initiation, with a median of 7 samples. Serial HIV viral load, CD4+ T-cell count, ART history and demographic data were obtained for every participant. Using a Qiagen kit on a QIAcube, genomic DNA was extracted from unsorted PBMC, with samples processed in batches of 12.

The rearranged segments are TRBV7-9 and TRBJ2-5; the D gene is perhaps TRBD2, from 5 matching bases. This receptor was taken from a woman between 45 and 65 years old with HIV. The sequences come from unsorted PBMCs, collected 1.2 years after starting antiretroviral therapy. CDR3 protein: CASSPPVRGGETQYF. The DNA is TGTGCCAGCAGCCCCCCAGTACGAGGCGGGGAGACCCAGTACTTC.